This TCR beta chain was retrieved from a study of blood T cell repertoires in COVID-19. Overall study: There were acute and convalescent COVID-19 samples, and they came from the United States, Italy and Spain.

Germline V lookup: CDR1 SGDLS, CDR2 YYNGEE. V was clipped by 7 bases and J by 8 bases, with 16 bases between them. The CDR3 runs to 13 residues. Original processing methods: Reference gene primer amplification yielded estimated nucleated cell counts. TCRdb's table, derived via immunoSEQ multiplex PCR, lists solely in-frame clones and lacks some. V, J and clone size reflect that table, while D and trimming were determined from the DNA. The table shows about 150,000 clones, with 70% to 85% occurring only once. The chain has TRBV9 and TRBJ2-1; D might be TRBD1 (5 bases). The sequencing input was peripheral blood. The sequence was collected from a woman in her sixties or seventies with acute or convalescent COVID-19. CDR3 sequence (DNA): TGTGCCAGCGGGGATAGCTCCAGGGATGAGCAGTTCTTC. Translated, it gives CASGDSSRDEQFF.